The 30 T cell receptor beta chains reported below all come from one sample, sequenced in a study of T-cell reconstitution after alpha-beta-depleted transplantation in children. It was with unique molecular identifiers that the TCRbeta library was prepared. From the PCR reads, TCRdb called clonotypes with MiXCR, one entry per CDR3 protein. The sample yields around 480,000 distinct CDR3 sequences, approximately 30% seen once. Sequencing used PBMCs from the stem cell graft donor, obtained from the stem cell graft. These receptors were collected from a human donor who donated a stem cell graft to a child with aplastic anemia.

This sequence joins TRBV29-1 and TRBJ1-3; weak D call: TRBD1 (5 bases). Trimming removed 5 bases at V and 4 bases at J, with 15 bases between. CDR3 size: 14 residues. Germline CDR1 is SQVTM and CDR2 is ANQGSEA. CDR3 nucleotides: TGCAGCGTTACCCAGGCAGGGCGCGGAAACACCATATATTTT. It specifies CSVTQAGRGNTIYF.

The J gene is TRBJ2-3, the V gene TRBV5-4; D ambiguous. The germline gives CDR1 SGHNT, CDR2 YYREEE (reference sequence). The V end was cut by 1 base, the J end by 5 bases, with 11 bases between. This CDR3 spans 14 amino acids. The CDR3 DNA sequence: TGTGCCAGCAGCTTGCGCGCCGTGGGAGATACGCAGTATTTT. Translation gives CASSLRAVGDTQYF.

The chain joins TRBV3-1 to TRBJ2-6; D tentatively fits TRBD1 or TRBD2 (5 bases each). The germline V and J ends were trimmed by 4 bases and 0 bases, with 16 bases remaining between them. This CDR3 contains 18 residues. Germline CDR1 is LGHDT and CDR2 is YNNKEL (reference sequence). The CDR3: CASSPHRDGTSGANVLTF. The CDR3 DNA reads TGTGCCAGCAGCCCCCACCGGGACGGCACCTCTGGGGCCAACGTCCTGACTTTC.

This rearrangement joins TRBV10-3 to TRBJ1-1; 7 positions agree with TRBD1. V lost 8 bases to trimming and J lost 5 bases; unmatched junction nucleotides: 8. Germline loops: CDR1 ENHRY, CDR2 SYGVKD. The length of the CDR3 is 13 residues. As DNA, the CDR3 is TGTGCCATCCAGCTCAGGGGGGGTACTGAAGCTTTCTTT. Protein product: CAIQLRGGTEAFF.

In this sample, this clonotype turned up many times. The CDR3 DNA sequence: TGCAGTGCCCAATCCGGGACAGGCATCGTTCATGAGCAGTTCTTC. Protein: CSAQSGTGIVHEQFF. The rearrangement links TRBV20-1 to TRBJ2-1; 8 bases line up with TRBD1. The germline CDR1 and CDR2 sequences are DFQATT and SNEGSKA (reference sequence). J lost 8 bases, V lost 6 bases, and 15 bases had no gene match. The CDR3 is made up of 15 amino acids.

The CDR3 DNA reads TGTGCCAGCAGCTTAGTGGATAGCGGGAGGGCCAACGAGCAGTACTTC. As protein: CASSLVDSGRANEQYF. V and J are TRBV7-8 and TRBJ2-7; 11 bases match TRBD2. The CDR3 spans 16 residues. Germline values: CDR1 SGHVS, CDR2 FQNEAQ. V lost 1 base, J lost 5 bases, and 7 bases stayed unmatched. The full variable domain, completed using reference TRBV7-8 and TRBJ2-7, is GAGVSQSPRYKVAKRGQDVALRCDPISGHVSLFWYQQALGQGPEFLTYFQNEAQLDKSGLPSDRFFAERPEGSVSTLKIQRTQQEDSAVYLCASSLVDSGRANEQYFGPGTRLTVT.

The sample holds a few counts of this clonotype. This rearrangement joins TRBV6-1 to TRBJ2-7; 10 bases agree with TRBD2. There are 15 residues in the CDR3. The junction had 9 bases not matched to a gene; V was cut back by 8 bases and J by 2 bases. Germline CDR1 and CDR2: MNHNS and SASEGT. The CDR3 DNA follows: TGTGCCAGCGTCCCGGGACTAGCGCAGACCTACGAGCAGTACGTC. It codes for CASVPGLAQTYEQYV.

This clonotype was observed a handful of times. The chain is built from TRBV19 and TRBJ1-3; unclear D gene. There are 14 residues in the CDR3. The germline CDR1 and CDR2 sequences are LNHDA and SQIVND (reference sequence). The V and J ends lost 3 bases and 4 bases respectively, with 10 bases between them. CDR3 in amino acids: CASSIAGSGNTIYF. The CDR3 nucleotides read TGTGCCAGTAGTATTGCGGGATCCGGAAACACCATATATTTT.

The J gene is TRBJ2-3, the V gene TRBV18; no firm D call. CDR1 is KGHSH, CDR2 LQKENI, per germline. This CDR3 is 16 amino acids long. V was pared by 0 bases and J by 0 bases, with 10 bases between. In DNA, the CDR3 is TGTGCCAGCTCACCACCGTGGCCAGGTAGCACAGATACGCAGTATTTT. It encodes CASSPPWPGSTDTQYF.

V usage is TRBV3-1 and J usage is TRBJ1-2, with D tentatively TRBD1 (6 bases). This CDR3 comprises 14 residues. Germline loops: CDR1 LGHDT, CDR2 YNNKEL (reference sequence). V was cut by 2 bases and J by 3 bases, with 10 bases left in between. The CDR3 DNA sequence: TGTGCCAGCAGCCAAACCGACAGGTACTATGGCTACACCTTC. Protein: CASSQTDRYYGYTF.

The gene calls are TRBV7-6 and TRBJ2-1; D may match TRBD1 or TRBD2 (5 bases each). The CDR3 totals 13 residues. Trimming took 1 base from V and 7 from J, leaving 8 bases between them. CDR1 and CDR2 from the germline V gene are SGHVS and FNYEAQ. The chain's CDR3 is CASSLDEGNEQFF. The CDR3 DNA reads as TGTGCCAGCAGCTTAGACGAGGGGAATGAGCAGTTCTTC.

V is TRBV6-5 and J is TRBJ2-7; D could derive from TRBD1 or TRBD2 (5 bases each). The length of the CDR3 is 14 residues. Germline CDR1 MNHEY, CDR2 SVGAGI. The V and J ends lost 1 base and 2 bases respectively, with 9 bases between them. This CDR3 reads CASSYWDRPYEQYF. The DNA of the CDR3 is TGTGCCAGCAGTTACTGGGACCGGCCCTACGAGCAGTACTTC.

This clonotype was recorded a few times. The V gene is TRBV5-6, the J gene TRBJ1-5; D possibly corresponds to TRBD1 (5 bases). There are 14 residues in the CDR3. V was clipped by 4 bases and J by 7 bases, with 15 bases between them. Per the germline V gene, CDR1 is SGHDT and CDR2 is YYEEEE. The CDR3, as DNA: TGTGCCAGCAGCCACCGAGGGGCCCGGCAGCCCCAGCATTTT. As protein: CASSHRGARQPQHF.

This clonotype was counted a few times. DNA for the CDR3: TGTGCCAGCAGCACGACTAGCGGGAGTGAGACCCAGTACTTC. Protein: CASSTTSGSETQYF. The chain is built from TRBV7-2 and TRBJ2-5; 12 bases are shared with TRBD2. The V gene end was trimmed by 5 bases and the J gene end by 5 bases; junction bases not matched to a gene: 3. This CDR3 has 14 residues. Germline CDR1 and CDR2: SGHTA and FQGNSA.

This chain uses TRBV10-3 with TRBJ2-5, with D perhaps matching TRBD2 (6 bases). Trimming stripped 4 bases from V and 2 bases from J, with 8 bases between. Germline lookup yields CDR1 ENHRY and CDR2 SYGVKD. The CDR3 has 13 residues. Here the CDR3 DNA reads TGTGCCATCAGTGCGGGACTTCAAGAGACCCAGTACTTC. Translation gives CAISAGLQETQYF.

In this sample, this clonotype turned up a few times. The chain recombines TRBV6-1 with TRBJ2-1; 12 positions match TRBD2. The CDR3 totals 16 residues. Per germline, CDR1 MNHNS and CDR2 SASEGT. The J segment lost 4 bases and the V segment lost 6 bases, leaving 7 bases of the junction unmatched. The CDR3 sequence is CASRKLAGGQYNEQFF. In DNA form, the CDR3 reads TGTGCCAGCAGGAAACTAGCGGGAGGACAGTACAATGAGCAGTTCTTC.

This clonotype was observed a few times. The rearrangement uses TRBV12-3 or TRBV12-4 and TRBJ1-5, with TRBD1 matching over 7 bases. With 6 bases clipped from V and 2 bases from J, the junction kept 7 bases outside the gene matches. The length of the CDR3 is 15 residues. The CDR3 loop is CASRRTGVGNQPQHF. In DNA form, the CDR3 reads TGTGCCAGCAGGCGAACAGGGGTGGGCAATCAGCCCCAGCATTTT.

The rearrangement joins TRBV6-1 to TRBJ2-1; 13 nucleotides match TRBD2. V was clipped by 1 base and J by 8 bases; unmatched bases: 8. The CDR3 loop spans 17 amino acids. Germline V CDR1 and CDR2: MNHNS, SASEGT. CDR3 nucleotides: TGTGCCAGCAGTGAAGGGAAACTAGCGGGAGGGGGTGATGAGCAGTTCTTC. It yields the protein CASSEGKLAGGGDEQFF.

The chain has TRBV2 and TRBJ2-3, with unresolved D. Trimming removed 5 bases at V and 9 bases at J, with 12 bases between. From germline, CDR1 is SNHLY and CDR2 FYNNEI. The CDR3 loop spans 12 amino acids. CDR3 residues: CASSKDGRTQYF. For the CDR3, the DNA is TGTGCCAGCAGTAAAGACGGGCGCACGCAGTATTTT.

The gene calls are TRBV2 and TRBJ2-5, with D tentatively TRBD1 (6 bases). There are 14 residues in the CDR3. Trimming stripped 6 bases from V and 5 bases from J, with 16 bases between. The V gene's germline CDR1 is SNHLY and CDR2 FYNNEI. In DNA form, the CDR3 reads TGTGCCAGCAGGCGCACGACCCAGGGGGAGACCCAGTACTTC. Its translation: CASRRTTQGETQYF.

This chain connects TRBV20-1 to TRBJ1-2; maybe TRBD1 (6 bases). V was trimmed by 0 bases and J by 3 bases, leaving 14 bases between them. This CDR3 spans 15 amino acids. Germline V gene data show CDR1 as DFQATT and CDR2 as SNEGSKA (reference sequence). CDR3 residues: CSARDRGAGDYGYTF. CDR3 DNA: TGCAGTGCTAGAGATAGGGGGGCGGGGGACTATGGCTACACCTTC.

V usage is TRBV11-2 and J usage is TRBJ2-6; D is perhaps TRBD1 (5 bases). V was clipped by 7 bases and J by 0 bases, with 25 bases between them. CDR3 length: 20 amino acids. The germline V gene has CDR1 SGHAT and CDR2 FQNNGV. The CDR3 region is CASTKRHRGSYYSGANVLTF. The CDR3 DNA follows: TGTGCCAGCACCAAAAGACATAGGGGAAGCTACTACTCTGGGGCCAACGTCCTGACTTTC. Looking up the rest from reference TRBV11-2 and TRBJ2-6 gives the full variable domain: EAGVAQSPRYKIIEKRQSVAFWCNPISGHATLYWYQQILGQGPKLLIQFQNNGVVDDSQLPKDRFSAERLKGVDSTLKIQPAKLEDSAVYLCASTKRHRGSYYSGANVLTFGAGSRLTVL.

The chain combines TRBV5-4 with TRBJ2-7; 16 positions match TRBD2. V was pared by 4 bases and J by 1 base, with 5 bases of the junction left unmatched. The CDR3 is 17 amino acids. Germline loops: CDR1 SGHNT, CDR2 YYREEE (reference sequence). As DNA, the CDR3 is TGTGCCAGCAGCGCGGGACTAGCGGGAGGGCAATCCTACGAGCAGTACTTC. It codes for CASSAGLAGGQSYEQYF. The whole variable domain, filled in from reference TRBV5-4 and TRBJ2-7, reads ETGVTQSPTHLIKTRGQQVTLRCSSQSGHNTVSWYQQALGQGPQFIFQYYREEENGRGNFPPRFSGLQFPNYSSELNVNALELDDSALYLCASSAGLAGGQSYEQYFGPGTRLTVT.

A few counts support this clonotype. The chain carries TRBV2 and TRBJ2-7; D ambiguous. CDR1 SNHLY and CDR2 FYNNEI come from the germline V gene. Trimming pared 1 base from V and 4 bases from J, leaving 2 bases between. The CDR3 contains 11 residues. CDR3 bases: TGTGCCAGCAGTGAAGTTTACGAGCAGTACTTC. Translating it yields CASSEVYEQYF.

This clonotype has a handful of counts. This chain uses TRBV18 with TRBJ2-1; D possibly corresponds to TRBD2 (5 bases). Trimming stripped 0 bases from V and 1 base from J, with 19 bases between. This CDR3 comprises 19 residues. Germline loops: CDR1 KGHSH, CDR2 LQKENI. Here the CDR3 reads CASSPPLRSGLRSYNEQFF. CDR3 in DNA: TGTGCCAGCTCACCACCGCTCAGAAGCGGATTAAGGTCCTACAATGAGCAGTTCTTC.

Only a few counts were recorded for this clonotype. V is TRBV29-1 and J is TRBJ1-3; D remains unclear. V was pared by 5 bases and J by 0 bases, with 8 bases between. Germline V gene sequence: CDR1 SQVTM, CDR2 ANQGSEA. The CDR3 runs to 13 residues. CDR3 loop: CSVYQSSGNTIYF. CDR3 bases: TGCAGCGTTTACCAGAGCTCTGGAAACACCATATATTTT.

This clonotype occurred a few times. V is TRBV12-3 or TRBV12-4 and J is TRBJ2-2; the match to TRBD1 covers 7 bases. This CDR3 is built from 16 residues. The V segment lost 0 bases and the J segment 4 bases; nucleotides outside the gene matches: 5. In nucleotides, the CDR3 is TGTGCCAGCAGTTTAGCGGGCAGACAGGGCACCGGGGAGCTGTTTTTT. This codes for CASSLAGRQGTGELFF.

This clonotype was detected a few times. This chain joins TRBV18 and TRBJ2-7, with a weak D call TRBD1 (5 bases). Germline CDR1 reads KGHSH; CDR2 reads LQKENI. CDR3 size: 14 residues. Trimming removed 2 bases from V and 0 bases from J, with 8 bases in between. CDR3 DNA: TGTGCCAGCTCACCAAGCCAGGGCTCCTACGAGCAGTACTTC. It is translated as CASSPSQGSYEQYF.

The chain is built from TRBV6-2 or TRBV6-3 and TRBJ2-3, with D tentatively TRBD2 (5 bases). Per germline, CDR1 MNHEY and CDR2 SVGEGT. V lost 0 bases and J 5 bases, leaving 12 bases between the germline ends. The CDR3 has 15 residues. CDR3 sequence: CASSYSGRTEDTQYF. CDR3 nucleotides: TGTGCCAGCAGTTACTCGGGCAGGACTGAAGATACGCAGTATTTT.

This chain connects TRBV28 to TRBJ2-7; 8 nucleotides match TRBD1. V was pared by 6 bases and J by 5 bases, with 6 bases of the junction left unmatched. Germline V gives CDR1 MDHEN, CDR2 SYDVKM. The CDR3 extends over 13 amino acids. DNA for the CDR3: TGTGCCAGCAGGGGGACAGGCAAAGACGAGCAGTACTTC. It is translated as CASRGTGKDEQYF. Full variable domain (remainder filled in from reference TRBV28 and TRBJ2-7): DVKVTQSSRYLVKRTGEKVFLECVQDMDHENMFWYRQDPGLGLRLIYFSYDVKMKEKGDIPEGYSVSREKKERFSLILESASTNQTSMYLCASRGTGKDEQYFGPGTRLTVT.